One and the same sample provided the 18 T cell receptor beta chains below, sequenced in a study of CD8+ T cells in alopecia areata (dated by TCRdb to 2017 to 2018). The treatment or condition label, read with the paper, signifies: oral pan-JAK inhibitor, 5-10 mg twice daily. Library creation used the immunoSEQ multiplex PCR assay. For TCR sequencing, RNA was extracted from every sample and reverse transcribed into cDNA to serve as template. Drawn from immuneACCESS, this table holds only the in-frame rearrangements with V and J called that TCRdb kept. Clones are partly lost; checked studies trace under half to an unresolved V gene and leave the rest unexplained. A total of some 170,000 clones appear in this sample, roughly 58% of them only once. Jointly, the top ten make up approximately 16% of the sample. This specimen was CD4+ T cells sorted from blood, taken between weeks 55 and 65, from a patient treated with tofacitinib. These receptors all stem from a human donor with alopecia areata.

The rearrangement links TRBV5-1 to TRBJ2-5; 10 positions match TRBD1. The germline V gene encodes CDR1 SGHRS and CDR2 YFSETQ. The CDR3 sequence is 16 residues long. V gave up 4 bases and J gave up 2 bases; unmatched junction bases: 8. CDR3 amino acids: CASSAGQGDRQETQYF. CDR3 sequence (DNA): TGCGCCAGCAGCGCCGGACAGGGGGATAGACAAGAGACCCAGTACTTC.

J is TRBJ1-6 and V is TRBV5-1; D ambiguous. This CDR3 has 18 residues. Trimming removed 4 bases at V and 2 bases at J, with 19 bases between. Germline V gives CDR1 SGHRS, CDR2 YFSETQ. CDR3 amino acids: CASSEEPQRPAYNSPLHF. The CDR3 nucleotides read TGCGCCAGCAGCGAAGAACCGCAGAGGCCCGCCTATAATTCACCCCTCCACTTT.

The chain is built from TRBV4-2 and TRBJ1-1; D gene ambiguous. This CDR3 region has 13 residues. Trimming stripped 0 bases from V and 0 bases from J, with 2 bases between. CDR1 and CDR2 (germline): LGHNA, YNFKEQ. This chain's CDR3 is CASSQEVNTEAFF. As DNA, the CDR3 is TGTGCCAGCAGCCAAGAGGTGAACACTGAAGCTTTCTTT.

This clone was observed a handful of times. The CDR3, as DNA: TGCGCCAGCAGCTTGGTGACAGGGCGAGGGACAGATACGCAGTATTTT. Protein sequence: CASSLVTGRGTDTQYF. V is TRBV5-1 and J is TRBJ2-3; 7 bases align to TRBD1. The V and J ends lost 0 bases and 3 bases, in that order; junction bases with no gene match: 7. This CDR3 contains 16 residues. From germline, CDR1 is SGHRS and CDR2 YFSETQ.

CDR3 residues: CATSRPPSYEQYF. CDR3 DNA sequence: TGTGCCACCAGCAGGCCGCCGTCCTACGAGCAGTACTTC. The chain is built from TRBV15 and TRBJ2-7; D is uncertain. The V and J ends lost 3 bases and 1 base respectively, with 7 bases between them. The CDR3 spans 13 residues. From germline, CDR1 is LNHNV and CDR2 YYDKDF (reference sequence).

A remark on this clone: Other DNA sequences of this sample code for an identical CDR3. The V and J genes are TRBV2 and TRBJ2-2; D remains ambiguous. Trimming removed 2 bases from V and 7 bases from J, with 2 bases in between. Germline loops: CDR1 SNHLY, CDR2 FYNNEI. This CDR3 is 11 amino acids long. CDR3 loop: CASSESGELFF. The CDR3 DNA reads as TGTGCCAGCAGTGAAAGCGGGGAGCTGTTTTTT.

This clone was counted a single time. The chain recombines TRBV30 with TRBJ2-7, with D unresolved. Germline-derived CDR1 and CDR2 are GTSNPN and SVGIG (reference sequence). V lost 0 bases and J 2 bases, leaving 11 bases between the germline ends. This CDR3 has 14 amino acids. The CDR3 region has the DNA TGTGCCTGGAGTGTAGACGGGTATACCTACGAGCAGTACTTC. Translating it yields CAWSVDGYTYEQYF.

Comment on this clone: This CDR3 is also generated by other DNA sequences in the sample. The chain links TRBV7-2 to TRBJ2-7; 10 nucleotides align to TRBD2. CDR1 and CDR2 from the germline V gene are SGHTA and FQGNSA. CDR3 length: 16 residues. With 2 bases clipped from V and 0 bases from J, the junction kept 4 bases outside the gene matches. CDR3 coding DNA: TGTGCCAGCAGCTTAAGAAGCGGGGGGGACTCCTACGAGCAGTACTTC. As protein: CASSLRSGGDSYEQYF.

V and J are TRBV29-1 and TRBJ2-7, with 7 bases that match TRBD1. The CDR3 has 12 amino acids. Germline-derived CDR1 and CDR2 are SQVTM and ANQGSEA. V was clipped by 7 bases and J by 6 bases; unmatched bases: 9. CDR3 sequence reads: CSGRDSVTEQYF. The CDR3 coding sequence is TGCAGCGGCCGGGACAGCGTTACCGAGCAGTACTTC.

The chain employs TRBV15 and TRBJ2-5; 12 bases align to TRBD1. In germline, CDR1 is LNHNV, CDR2 YYDKDF (reference sequence). The CDR3 sequence is 15 residues long. With 5 bases clipped from V and 5 bases from J, the junction kept 6 bases outside the gene matches. DNA for the CDR3: TGTGCCACCAGCCTCGGGACAGGGGGCACGGAGACCCAGTACTTC. Its translation: CATSLGTGGTETQYF.

The chain has TRBV29-1 and TRBJ2-5; TRBD1 agrees at 9 bases. The junction had 8 bases not matched to a gene; V was cut back by 2 bases and J by 10 bases. The length of the CDR3 is 13 residues. CDR1 and CDR2 (germline): SQVTM, ANQGSEA. The CDR3 DNA follows: TGCAGCGTTGAACGGGACAGGGCAGTCGGCCAGTACTTC. As protein: CSVERDRAVGQYF.

This clone occurred once. Other DNA sequences within the sample encode an identical CDR3. The CDR3 reads CASSLDRGSSPLHF. The CDR3 DNA is TGTGCCAGCAGCTTGGACAGGGGCAGTTCACCCCTCCACTTT. The rearrangement uses TRBV7-9 and TRBJ1-6; 9 bases are shared with TRBD1. V was pared by 3 bases and J by 9 bases, with 3 bases of the junction left unmatched. The CDR3 spans 14 residues. Germline V gene sequence: CDR1 SEHNR, CDR2 FQNEAQ (reference sequence).

The chain joins TRBV10-3 to TRBJ2-2, with 8 bases matching TRBD1. V shed 8 bases, J shed 1 base, and the junction held 9 bases outside the gene matches. CDR1 is ENHRY, CDR2 SYGVKD, per germline. This CDR3 comprises 16 residues. CDR3 nucleotide sequence: TGTGCCATCGATGGGGGACAGGCCGGGAACACCGGGGAGCTGTTTTTT. Translation gives CAIDGGQAGNTGELFF.

This rearrangement joins TRBV6-5 to TRBJ2-5; a possible D gene is TRBD1 (5 bases). Germline CDR1 reads MNHEY; CDR2 reads SVGAGI. The CDR3 is made up of 13 amino acids. V dropped 9 bases and J dropped 2 bases, with 13 bases sitting between them. CDR3 amino acids: CASQQVLQETQYF. In nucleotides, the CDR3 is TGTGCCAGTCAACAGGTCCTACAAGAGACCCAGTACTTC.

This clone showed up just once. The gene calls are TRBV5-1 and TRBJ1-2; 8 positions match TRBD1. Germline V gives CDR1 SGHRS, CDR2 YFSETQ. The CDR3 covers 14 residues. Trimming removed 4 bases from V and 2 bases from J; junction bases left unmatched: 4. CDR3 in amino acids: CASSHGQGNYGYTF. Here the CDR3 DNA reads TGCGCCAGCAGCCATGGACAGGGAAACTATGGCTACACCTTC.

The chain couples TRBV5-1 to TRBJ2-3; no firm D call. Trimming removed 1 base at V and 1 base at J, with 7 bases between. The CDR3 has 14 residues. Germline lookup yields CDR1 SGHRS and CDR2 YFSETQ. CDR3 DNA sequence: TGCGCCAGCAGCTTGAGTACCCGCACAGATACGCAGTATTTT. It translates to CASSLSTRTDTQYF.

The chain uses TRBV5-6 and TRBJ1-1; 9 bases align to TRBD1. J lost 8 bases, V lost 3 bases, and 11 bases had no gene match. This CDR3 is built from 15 residues. Germline V CDR1 and CDR2: SGHDT, YYEEEE. CDR3: CASSYQSTGGREAFF. The CDR3 region has the DNA TGTGCCAGCAGCTACCAATCCACAGGGGGCCGGGAAGCTTTCTTT.

The chain couples TRBV5-1 to TRBJ1-6; D gene unclear. V gave up 0 bases and J gave up 0 bases, with 19 bases separating them. The CDR3 sequence is 20 residues long. The germline V gene has CDR1 SGHRS and CDR2 YFSETQ. CDR3 DNA: TGCGCCAGCAGCTTGGAGCCTTTCTTTCCGTCCGGCTCCTATAATTCACCCCTCCACTTT. It is translated as CASSLEPFFPSGSYNSPLHF.